This TCR beta chain originates from a study of OX40 agonist ivuxolimab in advanced cancers. The V gene end was trimmed by 0 bases and the J gene end by 0 bases; junction bases not matched to a gene: 7. CDR1 is SGHAT and CDR2 is FQNNGV in the germline V gene. The CDR3 loop spans 19 amino acids. Some clones are missing from TCRdb's copy, which holds only in-frame ones; the method was immunoSEQ multiplex PCR. This repertoire shows 65,000 to 70,000 clones, around four fifths found once; its top ten account for over 2%. This receptor was identified in an adult with an advanced solid tumor such as melanoma, head and neck, liver or kidney cancer. This specimen was CD4+ or CD8+ T cells sorted from blood, taken in a trial of the OX40 agonist ivuxolimab. The V call is TRBV11-2, the J call TRBJ2-3; 12 bases match TRBD2. The CDR3, as DNA: TGTGCCAGCAGCTTAGATCCCCTAGGGACTAGCGGGAGCACAGATACGCAGTATTTT. Its translation: CASSLDPLGTSGSTDTQYF. The whole variable domain, remainder taken from reference TRBV11-2 and TRBJ2-3, is EAGVAQSPRYKIIEKRQSVAFWCNPISGHATLYWYQQILGQGPKLLIQFQNNGVVDDSQLPKDRFSAERLKGVDSTLKIQPAKLEDSAVYLCASSLDPLGTSGSTDTQYFGPGTRLTVL.